This TCR beta chain was found in a study of radiation and T cells in renal cell carcinoma. Germline-derived CDR1 and CDR2 are SGHRS and YFSETQ. Trimming stripped 4 bases from V and 8 bases from J, with 22 bases between. CDR3 length equals 16 residues. As for time point: blood 2 weeks post-SBRT. Stated treatment: 15 Gy SBRT to primary tumor, nephrectomy 4 weeks later. Libraries were prepared by immunoSEQ multiplex PCR; TCRdb keeps only in-frame clonotypes and omits some of them. Among just over 150,000 clones, approximately 88% were seen once, and the ten largest hold around 13%. The source is a woman between 50 and 59 years old with renal cell carcinoma. This sequence joins TRBV5-1 and TRBJ2-1, with D perhaps assigned TRBD1 or TRBD2 (5 bases each). The specimen was blood, collected from a patient whose treatment included radiotherapy and nephrectomy. CDR3 nucleotides: TGCGCCAGCAGCCGCCTCCGGGCCTTAGTGGGGGATGAGCAGTTCTTC. This encodes CASSRLRALVGDEQFF.